This TCR beta chain originates from a study of cytotoxic CD8 clonotypes in ibrutinib-treated CLL. Study-level background: Once treatment had gone on for a median of around eleven months, range 6 to 36, response samples were drawn. There were, on average, approximately 260,000 productive templates and tens of thousands of productive rearrangements per sample.

Sequencing was designed to attain a depth spanning 1 in 200,000 to 1 in 1 million T cells. Sequenced by immunoSEQ multiplex PCR; TCRdb stores in-frame clones only, minus some. Of 150,000 to 200,000 clones listed, approximately 68% are singletons. This clone was counted between two and nine times. Sample: PBMCs, taken after 24 months of ibrutinib treatment. This receptor was identified in a human donor with chronic lymphocytic leukemia.

CDR3 sequence (DNA): TGTGCCAGCAGCTTGCCCAGGGGGGAGCTGTTTTTT. Protein: CASSLPRGELFF. V is TRBV5-4 and J is TRBJ2-2; the D is unclear. Germline values: CDR1 SGHNT, CDR2 YYREEE (reference sequence). The ends were cut back, 1 base at V and 8 bases at J, with 6 bases in the middle. The CDR3 sequence is 12 residues long.